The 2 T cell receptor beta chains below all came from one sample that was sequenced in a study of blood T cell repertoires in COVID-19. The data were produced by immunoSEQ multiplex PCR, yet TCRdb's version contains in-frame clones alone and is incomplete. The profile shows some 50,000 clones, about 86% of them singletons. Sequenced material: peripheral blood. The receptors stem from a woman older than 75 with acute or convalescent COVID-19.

CDR3 residues: CASSLRVDTEAFF. CDR3 DNA sequence: TGCGCCAGCAGCCTCAGGGTGGACACTGAAGCTTTCTTT. The chain employs TRBV5-1 and TRBJ1-1; the D gene is possibly TRBD1 (5 bases). Trimming removed 4 bases at V and 3 bases at J, with 10 bases between. Per germline, CDR1 SGHRS and CDR2 YFSETQ. CDR3 size: 13 residues.

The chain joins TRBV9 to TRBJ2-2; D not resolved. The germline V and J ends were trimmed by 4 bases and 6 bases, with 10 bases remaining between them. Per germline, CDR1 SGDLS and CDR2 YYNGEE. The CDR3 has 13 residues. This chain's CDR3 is CASSPGWAGELFF. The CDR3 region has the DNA TGTGCCAGCAGCCCCGGGTGGGCCGGGGAGCTGTTTTTT.